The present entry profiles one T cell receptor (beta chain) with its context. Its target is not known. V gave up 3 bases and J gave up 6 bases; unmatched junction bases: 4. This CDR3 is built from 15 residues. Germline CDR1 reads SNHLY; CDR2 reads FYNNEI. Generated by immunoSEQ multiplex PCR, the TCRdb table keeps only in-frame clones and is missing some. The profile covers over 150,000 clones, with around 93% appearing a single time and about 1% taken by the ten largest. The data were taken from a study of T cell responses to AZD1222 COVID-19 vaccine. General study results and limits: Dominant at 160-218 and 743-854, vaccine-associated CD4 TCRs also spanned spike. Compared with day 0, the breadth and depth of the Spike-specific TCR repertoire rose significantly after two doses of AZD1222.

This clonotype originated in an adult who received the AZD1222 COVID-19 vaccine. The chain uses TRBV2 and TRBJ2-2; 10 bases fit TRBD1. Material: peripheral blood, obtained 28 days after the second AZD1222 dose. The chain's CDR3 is CASSDLGQGAGELFF. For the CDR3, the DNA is TGTGCCAGCAGTGACCTTGGACAGGGGGCCGGGGAGCTGTTTTTT.